This T cell receptor beta chain was sequenced in a study of blood T cell repertoires in COVID-19. As for the study in general: Whether acute or convalescent, the COVID-19 samples came from the United States, Italy and Spain. Sources were T cells, B-cell-depleted T cells, or PBMCs; the material itself was cDNA or gDNA.

For this clone: The junction departs from germline at one end; a sequencing error may be responsible.

As originally analysed: Reference gene primer amplification gave nucleated cell count estimates. Sequenced by immunoSEQ multiplex PCR; TCRdb stores in-frame clones only, minus some. V, J and clone size are those of that table, while D and trimming were read from the DNA. The sample lists 200,000 or so clones, about nine tenths seen once, with about 6.5% in the top ten. Germline CDR1 and CDR2: SNHLY and FYNNEI. This CDR3 has 15 residues. The chain is built from TRBV2 and TRBJ2-1, with TRBD1 matching 8 bases. Sequenced: peripheral blood. The TCR comes from a man aged 55-75 years who had recovered from COVID-19. The CDR3 loop is CASREDRGSYNEQFF. For the CDR3, the DNA is TGTGCCAGCAGGGAAGACAGGGGATCCTACAATGAGCAGTTCTTC.